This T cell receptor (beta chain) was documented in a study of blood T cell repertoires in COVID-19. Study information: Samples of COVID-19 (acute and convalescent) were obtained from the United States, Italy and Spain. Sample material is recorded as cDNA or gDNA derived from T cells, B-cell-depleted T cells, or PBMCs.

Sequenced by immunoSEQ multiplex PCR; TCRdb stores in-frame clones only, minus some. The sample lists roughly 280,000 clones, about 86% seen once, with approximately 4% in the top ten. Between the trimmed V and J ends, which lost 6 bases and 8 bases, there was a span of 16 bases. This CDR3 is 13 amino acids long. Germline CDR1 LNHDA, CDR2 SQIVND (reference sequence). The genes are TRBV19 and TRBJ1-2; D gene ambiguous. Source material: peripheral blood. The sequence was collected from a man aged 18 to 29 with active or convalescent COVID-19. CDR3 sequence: CASSQAFSVGYTF. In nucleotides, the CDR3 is TGTGCCAGTAGCCAGGCATTTAGTGTCGGCTACACCTTC.